This TCR beta chain was observed in a study of cytomegalovirus exposure and HLA in healthy donors. Study-level points and caveats: Confirmation in vitro established that three CMV-associated chains were specific for CMV antigens.

The germline V gene encodes CDR1 LGHNA and CDR2 YSLEER. CDR3 length equals 15 residues. After removal of 4 bases from V and 9 bases from J, the junction contained 7 bases not matched to a gene. The table lists this clone with a few counts. The antigen remains unidentified. The primer mix had 60 Vbeta and 13 Jbeta primers. The data were produced by immunoSEQ multiplex PCR, yet TCRdb's version contains in-frame clones alone and is incomplete. Of 150,000 to 200,000 clones detected, 80% to 90% appear once; the ten largest clones hold about 2.4%. This chain uses TRBV4-3 with TRBJ2-1, with 12 positions matching TRBD2. Sample: PBMCs. This TCR came from a male donor in good health and CMV-seronegative. DNA of the CDR3: TGCGCCAGCAGCCTTAGGACTAGCGGGGTTAGTGAGCAGTTCTTC. It yields the protein CASSLRTSGVSEQFF.